These 29 T cell receptor beta chains came from one sample sequenced in a study of T cell responses to AZD1222 COVID-19 vaccine. Sequenced by immunoSEQ multiplex PCR; TCRdb stores in-frame clones only, minus some. The sample contains roughly 100,000 clones, roughly 91% of which appear only once. The input for sequencing was peripheral blood, taken on day 0 of AZD1222 vaccination. These receptors were collected from an adult in good health.

The V and J genes are TRBV6-4 and TRBJ1-4, with D perhaps matching TRBD1 (6 bases). Germline V CDR1 and CDR2: MRHNA, SNTAGT. Between the trimmed V and J ends, which lost 0 bases and 6 bases, there was a span of 11 bases. This CDR3 contains 15 residues. CDR3 in amino acids: CASSDSRGEHEKLFF. CDR3 in DNA: TGTGCCAGCAGTGACTCGAGGGGGGAGCATGAAAAACTGTTTTTT.

This rearrangement joins TRBV6-1 to TRBJ1-3; no reliable D call. Looked up from germline, CDR1 is MNHNS and CDR2 is SASEGT. The CDR3 spans 13 residues. Trimming left V 2 bases short and J 4 bases short, with 6 bases between. The CDR3 DNA follows: TGTGCCAGCAGTGAAATTGAAGGAAACACCATATATTTT. Translation: CASSEIEGNTIYF.

The gene calls are TRBV18 and TRBJ2-1, with 12 nucleotides matching TRBD2. The germline CDR1 and CDR2 sequences are KGHSH and LQKENI. The trim removed 6 bases at V and 4 bases at J, leaving 10 bases unmatched. CDR3 length: 17 amino acids. The CDR3: CASSRLAGGLGYNEQFF. The CDR3 region has the DNA TGTGCCAGCTCTAGGCTAGCGGGAGGGCTAGGATACAATGAGCAGTTCTTC.

This chain uses TRBV7-2 with TRBJ2-7, with 7 bases matching TRBD1. The germline V gene encodes CDR1 SGHTA and CDR2 FQGNSA. Trimming at V came to 5 bases and at J to 1 base, leaving 8 bases not matched to a gene. This CDR3 is built from 15 residues. CDR3 sequence: CASSDRTGTSYEQYF. The CDR3 DNA reads as TGTGCCAGCAGCGACCGGACAGGTACGTCCTACGAGCAGTACTTC.

This clone appeared a single time. The chain joins TRBV9 to TRBJ2-2, with 7 bases matching TRBD1. Unmatched junction bases numbered 8, after V lost 3 bases and J lost 0 bases. CDR3 length: 17 amino acids. CDR1 and CDR2 (germline): SGDLS, YYNGEE. CDR3 in DNA: TGTGCCAGCAGCGAAAGACAGGGCCACTCGAACACCGGGGAGCTGTTTTTT. Translated, it gives CASSERQGHSNTGELFF. The complete variable domain, with remaining parts taken from reference TRBV9 and TRBJ2-2, reads DSGVTQTPKHLITATGQRVTLRCSPRSGDLSVYWYQQSLDQGLQFLIQYYNGEERAKGNILERFSAQQFPDLHSELNLSSLELGDSALYFCASSERQGHSNTGELFFGEGSRLTVL.

The rearrangement links TRBV18 to TRBJ2-3; D is possibly TRBD2 (5 bases). The CDR3 has 13 residues. Trimming took off 6 bases at V and 4 bases at J, with 11 bases between the two ends. CDR1 and CDR2 (germline): KGHSH, LQKENI. The CDR3 is CASSPTLADTQYF. The DNA of the CDR3 is TGTGCCAGCTCGCCCACACTAGCAGATACGCAGTATTTT.

The CDR3 region has the DNA TGCGCCAGCAGGAGAAGGGACGGAGATTACGAGCAGTACTTC. It specifies CASRRRDGDYEQYF. J is TRBJ2-7 and V is TRBV5-1, with D possibly called TRBD1 or TRBD2 (5 bases each). Germline assignment: CDR1 SGHRS and CDR2 YFSETQ. The CDR3 runs 14 residues. Trimming removed 5 bases from V and 4 bases from J, with 16 bases in between.

V and J are TRBV28 and TRBJ2-7, with D possibly TRBD1 on 5 matching bases. Trimming left V 6 bases short and J 2 bases short, with 14 bases between. CDR1 MDHEN and CDR2 SYDVKM come from the germline V gene. There are 14 residues in the CDR3. The CDR3: CASRTGIPPYEQYF. The CDR3 bases are TGTGCCAGCAGAACAGGTATTCCTCCCTACGAGCAGTACTTC. The full variable domain, rest sourced from reference TRBV28 and TRBJ2-7, is DVKVTQSSRYLVKRTGEKVFLECVQDMDHENMFWYRQDPGLGLRLIYFSYDVKMKEKGDIPEGYSVSREKKERFSLILESASTNQTSMYLCASRTGIPPYEQYFGPGTRLTVT.

The V gene is TRBV3-1 (or the pseudogene TRBV3-2), the J gene TRBJ2-5; 8 bases fit TRBD1. Germline CDR1 LGHDT, CDR2 YNNKEL (reference sequence). This CDR3 has 15 residues. V dropped 1 base and J dropped 1; count of bases not matched to a gene: 2. The CDR3 coding sequence is TGTGCCAGCAGCCAAGCCGACAGGGGCCAAGAGACCCAGTACTTC. This sequence encodes CASSQADRGQETQYF.

This sequence joins TRBV11-2 and TRBJ1-1; the D is unclear. The V gene's germline CDR1 is SGHAT and CDR2 FQNNGV. The V gene lost 3 bases and the J gene lost 3 bases, with 23 bases spanning the gap. The CDR3 is 18 residues long. CDR3 amino acids: CASSLVSILAAGYTEAFF. In DNA form, the CDR3 reads TGTGCCAGCAGCTTGGTTTCTATCCTGGCAGCCGGTTACACTGAAGCTTTCTTT.

This chain links TRBV5-1 with TRBJ1-1; tentative D call: TRBD1 (6 bases). CDR1 and CDR2 from the germline V gene are SGHRS and YFSETQ. Trimming removed 0 bases from V and 4 bases from J, with 10 bases in between. This CDR3 contains 14 residues. This CDR3 reads CASSLGGGLTEAFF. CDR3 DNA: TGCGCCAGCAGCTTGGGAGGGGGACTCACTGAAGCTTTCTTT. Variable domain in full (rest from reference TRBV5-1 and TRBJ1-1): KAGVTQTPRYLIKTRGQQVTLSCSPISGHRSVSWYQQTPGQGLQFLFEYFSETQRNKGNFPGRFSGRQFSNSRSEMNVSTLELGDSALYLCASSLGGGLTEAFFGQGTRLTVV.

This clone was observed once. V and J are TRBV3-1 (or the pseudogene TRBV3-2) and TRBJ2-1; 7 bases fit TRBD2. There are 17 residues in the CDR3. Germline V gene sequence: CDR1 LGHDT, CDR2 YNNKEL (reference sequence). Trimming removed 1 base from V and 0 bases from J; junction bases left unmatched: 6. The CDR3 is CASSQVKGGSSYNEQFF. In DNA, the CDR3 is TGTGCCAGCAGCCAAGTAAAGGGCGGGAGCTCCTACAATGAGCAGTTCTTC.

The rearrangement joins TRBV28 to TRBJ2-5, with D perhaps assigned TRBD1 or TRBD2 (7 bases each). The CDR3 is 15 amino acids. Germline V lookup: CDR1 MDHEN, CDR2 SYDVKM. Deletions cut 8 bases from V and 0 bases from J, with 16 bases between. The CDR3 here is CASRRQGGYQETQYF. CDR3 nucleotide sequence: TGTGCCAGCCGCCGACAGGGAGGGTACCAAGAGACCCAGTACTTC.

A single count supports this clone. The gene calls are TRBV4-3 and TRBJ1-1; D perhaps matches TRBD1 (5 bases). The CDR3 sequence is 12 residues long. The ends were cut back, 0 bases at V and 8 bases at J, with 7 bases in the middle. Germline CDR1 reads LGHNA; CDR2 reads YSLEER. CDR3 sequence: CASSQDHREAFF. Written as DNA, the CDR3 is TGCGCCAGCAGCCAAGATCACAGGGAAGCTTTCTTT.

V and J are TRBV6-1 and TRBJ2-1; D gene uncertain. V gave up 2 bases and J gave up 2 bases, with 10 bases separating them. This CDR3 comprises 15 residues. The germline CDR1 and CDR2 sequences are MNHNS and SASEGT. DNA of the CDR3: TGTGCCAGCAGTGAAAGCAAGCATGCCTACAATGAGCAGTTCTTC. The encoded protein is CASSESKHAYNEQFF.

The rearrangement links TRBV7-6 to TRBJ2-5; D is ambiguous. Trimming took off 3 bases at V and 2 bases at J, with 7 bases between the two ends. The CDR3 extends over 13 amino acids. Germline assignment: CDR1 SGHVS and CDR2 FNYEAQ. CDR3: CASSLGRQETQYF. In DNA, the CDR3 is TGTGCCAGCAGCTTGGGCAGACAAGAGACCCAGTACTTC.

This clone was seen only once. This chain uses TRBV12-5 with TRBJ1-2; the D gene is possibly TRBD1 (6 bases). Trimming took off 1 base at V and 5 bases at J, with 11 bases between the two ends. Germline V gives CDR1 LGHNT, CDR2 FRNRAP. The CDR3 has 14 amino acids. This CDR3 reads CASGLAGVRYGYTF. CDR3 coding DNA: TGTGCTAGTGGTTTGGCAGGGGTAAGGTATGGCTACACCTTC.

The chain couples TRBV7-3 to TRBJ1-2; tentative D call: TRBD1 (6 bases). CDR1 and CDR2 (germline): SGHTA, FQGTGA. This CDR3 region has 13 residues. The ends were cut back, 5 bases at V and 8 bases at J, with 15 bases in the middle. The CDR3: CASSEVGAEGYTF. The DNA of the CDR3 is TGTGCCAGCAGCGAGGTGGGGGCCGAGGGCTACACCTTC.

This clone showed up just once. CDR3 bases: TGTGCCAGCAGCTTATGGGGACAGGGACTTCTCTCTGGAAACACCATATATTTT. This codes for CASSLWGQGLLSGNTIYF. The rearrangement links TRBV7-2 to TRBJ1-3; 9 nucleotides line up with TRBD1. The CDR3 spans 18 residues. Germline assignment: CDR1 SGHTA and CDR2 FQGNSA. J gave up 0 bases and V 2 bases, and 8 bases lay outside the gene matches. The full variable domain, with the rest looked up from reference TRBV7-2 and TRBJ1-3, is GAGVSQSPSNKVTEKGKDVELRCDPISGHTALYWYRQSLGQGLEFLIYFQGNSAPDKSGLPSDRFSAERTGGSVSTLTIQRTQQEDSAVYLCASSLWGQGLLSGNTIYFGEGSWLTVV.

DNA for the CDR3: TGTGCCAGCAGTTTAAGGGGGGCATACGAGCAGTACTTC. Its translation: CASSLRGAYEQYF. The chain has TRBV27 and TRBJ2-7; D is possibly TRBD1 or TRBD2 (6 bases each). The CDR3 has 13 amino acids. Deletions cut 2 bases from V and 4 bases from J, with 9 bases between. The V gene's germline CDR1 is MNHEY and CDR2 SMNVEV (reference sequence).

The gene calls are TRBV24-1 and TRBJ1-1; D remains unclear. Between the trimmed V and J ends, which lost 2 bases and 8 bases, there was a span of 8 bases. The CDR3 consists of 12 residues. In germline, CDR1 is KGHDR, CDR2 SFDVKD. The CDR3 nucleotides read TGTGCCACCAGTGATTCGGGGTACGAAGCTTTCTTT. Translated: CATSDSGYEAFF.

This clone is a singleton in its sample. This chain connects TRBV11-3 to TRBJ1-1, with D unresolved. From germline, CDR1 is SGHNT and CDR2 YENEEA. This CDR3 is 13 amino acids long. V lost 0 bases and J lost 10, with 12 bases in between. Here the CDR3 DNA reads TGTGCCAGCAGCTTAGATCCTCGGGGAACAGCTTTCTTT. Encoded protein: CASSLDPRGTAFF.

This rearrangement joins TRBV7-6 to TRBJ2-2; maybe TRBD2 (9 bases). The V end lost 5 bases, the J end lost 1 base, and 14 bases lay between the germline ends. The CDR3 has 16 residues. Germline lookup yields CDR1 SGHVS and CDR2 FNYEAQ. DNA for the CDR3: TGTGCCAGCAGCCCTAGCGGGACAGGGAACACCGGGGAGCTGTTTTTT. Its translation: CASSPSGTGNTGELFF.

The chain has TRBV7-9 and TRBJ1-1, with 11 positions matching TRBD1. The germline V gene has CDR1 SEHNR and CDR2 FQNEAQ (reference sequence). The CDR3 covers 16 residues. J lost 5 bases, V lost 5 bases, and 10 bases had no gene match. This chain's CDR3 is CASSPADRGPLTEAFF. DNA of the CDR3: TGTGCCAGCAGCCCAGCGGACAGGGGGCCGTTAACTGAAGCTTTCTTT.

This chain links TRBV4-2 with TRBJ2-3; the match to TRBD2 covers 7 bases. The V and J ends lost 6 bases and 3 bases, in that order; junction bases with no gene match: 9. The germline V gene encodes CDR1 LGHNA and CDR2 YNFKEQ. The CDR3 runs to 15 residues. CDR3 sequence reads: CASRRSTSPTDTQYF. The CDR3 region has the DNA TGTGCCAGCAGACGTTCGACTAGCCCGACAGATACGCAGTATTTT.

The chain employs TRBV6-5 and TRBJ1-5; no clear D. Trimming shortened V by 0 bases and J by 2 bases, and 5 bases separated the two germline ends. Germline CDR1 reads MNHEY; CDR2 reads SVGAGI. The CDR3 runs to 14 residues. CDR3 in DNA: TGTGCCAGCAGTTACTCGGCAGGCAATCAGCCCCAGCATTTT. This gives the protein CASSYSAGNQPQHF.

This chain joins TRBV28 and TRBJ2-1; perhaps TRBD1 as D (6 bases). V was trimmed by 6 bases and J by 12 bases, leaving 21 bases between them. Germline CDR1 reads MDHEN; CDR2 reads SYDVKM. CDR3 length: 14 residues. CDR3 bases: TGTGCCAGCAGGTCTCCCTCTACAGGGTGGTGGCAGTTCTTC. It is translated as CASRSPSTGWWQFF.

V and J are TRBV6-5 and TRBJ1-2; 8 bases are a match to TRBD1. The germline V gene encodes CDR1 MNHEY and CDR2 SVGAGI. Trimming removed 6 bases from V and 4 bases from J; junction bases left unmatched: 7. The CDR3 loop spans 14 amino acids. CDR3 DNA sequence: TGTGCCAGCAGAGGACAGGGAGGGTTCTATGGCTACACCTTC. It is translated as CASRGQGGFYGYTF.

V usage is TRBV18 and J usage is TRBJ2-4; 8 bases align to TRBD1. Trimming cost V 4 bases and J 0 bases; bases outside gene matches: 8. The germline gives CDR1 KGHSH, CDR2 LQKENI. This CDR3 spans 17 amino acids. CDR3 sequence: CASSHSGTGLAKNIQYF. As DNA, the CDR3 is TGTGCCAGCTCACACTCCGGGACAGGCTTAGCCAAAAACATTCAGTACTTC.